This TCR beta chain was captured by sequencing in a study of cytomegalovirus exposure and HLA in healthy donors. Study context: Of the donors genotyped, 398 in all, 75% to 85% fell in the Caucasian-associated ancestry cluster. Study-wide findings and caveats: Later, an analysis found that common viral pathogens appeared to be linked with several of the most significant clusters. The authors later found HLA-associated TCR beta chains more clonally expanded than equally common others.

CDR3 length: 17 amino acids. V lost 6 bases, J lost 2 bases, and 11 bases stayed unmatched. Germline loops: CDR1 MDHEN, CDR2 SYDVKM. Both 60 Vbeta primers and 13 Jbeta primers went into the PCR. Profiled with immunoSEQ multiplex PCR; TCRdb holds only in-frame clones, not every one. The table records about 95,000 clones, approximately 80% of them present only once. This clone was seen only once. Its target is not known. This clonotype was sampled from a woman between 65 and 79 years old in good health and CMV-seropositive. Sequencing used PBMCs. The chain recombines TRBV28 with TRBJ1-5; 9 nucleotides agree with TRBD1. In DNA form, the CDR3 reads TGTGCCAGCAGAAATGACAGGGGGGTAACGGGCAATCAGCCCCAGCATTTT. The encoded protein is CASRNDRGVTGNQPQHF.